This T cell receptor (beta chain) was recorded in a study of blood T cell repertoires in COVID-19 (dated by TCRdb to 2018 to 2021). Background on the whole study: Collaborator samples came from the United States, Italy and Spain and covered acute and convalescent phases of COVID-19. The dataset comprised deeply sampled blood TCRbeta repertoires from subjects exposed to, actively infected with, or recovered from COVID-19. Samples were obtained from the ongoing ImmuneRACE study (first 160 participants) and from 1,254 subjects provided by 6 global collaborators. The prospective study material was composed of cDNA or gDNA derived from T cells, B-cell-depleted T cells, or PBMCs. Nearly every sample came with metadata listing a de-identified subject ID, COVID-19 status, age in years and sex. The repertoires were made available in a free public database intended to serve as a resource for research on the immune response to SARS-CoV-2. Where available, HLA class I and class II types were obtained from metadata supplied by the sample provider rather than from assay-based typing. Results and caveats for the whole study, not just this receptor: How much clinical and demographic metadata was included differed by source and by participant, and the metadata was provided uncurated.

A word on this clone: The clone's antigen remains unknown. No base quality values were provided; no much bigger clone lies one nucleotide off.

Participants in the prospective study were enrolled through a virtual design, were aged roughly 18 to 90 years, and lived in roughly 25 United States geographic areas. To assign participants to cohorts, the prospective study relied on clinical history that participants themselves reported in a screening survey and a study questionnaire. Exposed participants had been in contact, within 2 weeks of entering the study, with a person who had a PCR-confirmed or clinician-diagnosed case of COVID-19. In the prospective study, whole blood, serum and a nasopharyngeal or oropharyngeal swab were collected from each participant by mobile phlebotomists. Participants in the prospective study had the option to provide additional blood draws and questionnaires over a roughly 2-month period. Before DNA extraction, prospective study blood samples were shipped either frozen or at room temperature. CDR1 is given as KGHDR and CDR2 as SFDVKD, both from the germline V gene. V is shortened by 0 bases, J by 7 bases, and the region joining them spans 3 bases. The CDR3 numbers 11 residues from cysteine through phenylalanine. The read is trimmed to its CDR3 DNA, 33 bases read in frame from base 1.

TCRbeta CDR3 regions were amplified from genomic DNA by means of the immunoSEQ Assay, a bias-controlled multiplex PCR. Per the authors' processing: The number of nucleated cells in each sample was estimated by amplification of reference gene primers within the assay. To quantify the absolute abundance of each unique TCRbeta CDR3 rearrangement, sequence reads were collapsed and filtered. For each sample, productive Simpson clonality was calculated as the square root of Simpson's diversity index over productive rearrangements. Imported from immuneACCESS, the table was reduced by TCRdb to in-frame sequences with V and J called. These copies leave out some clones; in studies compared against another copy, an unresolved V gene accounts for under half, and the cause of the remainder is not known. The V and J calls and clone size were taken over from that table, and D and trimming were inferred from the DNA. This sample lists 250,000 to 300,000 clones; 70% to 90% were detected once. Of the sample, approximately 6.6% is held by the ten largest clones.

The sequence derives from a woman aged 45 to 65 who had been exposed to COVID-19. The sequenced sample consisted of PBMCs or T cells enriched from blood (not recorded which). The chain joins TRBV24-1 to TRBJ2-7, with no confident D gene call. The DNA sequence is TGTGCCACCAGTGATTTGACAGAGCAGTACTTC. Protein translation: CATSDLTEQYF.